This paragraph covers one T cell receptor (beta chain) sequence. Its antigen is not known. Produced via immunoSEQ multiplex PCR; TCRdb's table is partial and in-frame only. The profile shows 300,000 to 450,000 clones, just over 90% of them singletons. These data come from a study of Ad26.COV2.S vaccination and SARS-CoV-2 variants. Study-wide findings and caveats: With respect to non-spike TCR breadth, vaccine and placebo recipients were similar. Vaccinees displayed broader spike-specific TCR repertoires than placebo recipients. Spike-specific responses of CD8+ and CD4+ T cells were reported to display substantial breadth after vaccination. Measures of TCR breadth and depth may have fallen short of total T cell responses.

Germline CDR1 is SGHAT and CDR2 is FQNNGV. The CDR3 spans 14 residues. Unmatched junction bases numbered 2, after V lost 3 bases and J lost 6 bases. The TCR was taken from a human donor who had recovered from COVID-19. The starting material was peripheral blood, obtained after recovery from COVID-19. The chain combines TRBV11-2 with TRBJ2-4; 10 bases match TRBD1. The CDR3, as DNA: TGTGCCAGCAGCTTGTGGACAGGGGGAAACATTCAGTACTTC. Encoded protein: CASSLWTGGNIQYF.